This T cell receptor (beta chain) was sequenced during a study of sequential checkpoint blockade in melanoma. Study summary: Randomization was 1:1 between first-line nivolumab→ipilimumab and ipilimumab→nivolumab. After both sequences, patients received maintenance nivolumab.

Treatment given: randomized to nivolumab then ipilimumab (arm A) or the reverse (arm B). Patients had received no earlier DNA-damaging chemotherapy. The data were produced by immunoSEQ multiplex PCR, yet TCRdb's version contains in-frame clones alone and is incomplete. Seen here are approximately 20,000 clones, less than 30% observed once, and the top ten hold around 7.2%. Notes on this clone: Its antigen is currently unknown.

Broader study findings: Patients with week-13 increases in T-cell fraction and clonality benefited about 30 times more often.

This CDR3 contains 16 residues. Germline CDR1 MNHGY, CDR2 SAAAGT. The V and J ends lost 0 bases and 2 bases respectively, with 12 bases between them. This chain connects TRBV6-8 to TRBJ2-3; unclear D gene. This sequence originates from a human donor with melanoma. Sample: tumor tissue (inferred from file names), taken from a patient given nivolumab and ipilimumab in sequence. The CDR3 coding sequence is TGTGCCAGCAGTTACTCATTAGGGTTTAACACAGATACGCAGTATTTT. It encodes CASSYSLGFNTDTQYF.